This T cell receptor (beta chain) is drawn from a study of Graves' ophthalmopathy and Graves' hyperthyroidism (dated by TCRdb to the late 2010s). General notes on the study: Hyperthyroidism was defined as stable when no progression to ophthalmopathy occurred within 18 months of follow-up. The study used TCR beta repertoire signatures to distinguish Graves' ophthalmopathy from Graves' hyperthyroidism and to predict progression to ophthalmopathy. In total, 135 blood samples were TCR-sequenced: 43 ophthalmopathy, some 75 hyperthyroidism and some 17 hyperthyroidism-to-ophthalmopathy patients. To explore V-J signatures that separate ophthalmopathy from hyperthyroidism, a discovery set of more than 95 patients was enrolled, consisting of about 41 with ophthalmopathy and fewer than 60 with stable hyperthyroidism. For independent validation, a separate cohort was made up of fewer than 20 hyperthyroidism patients plus 17 patients who later progressed from hyperthyroidism to ophthalmopathy. In five to seven hyperthyroidism patients, T-cell repertoires of thyroid tissue and blood were compared. Once sampling was done, hyperthyroidism patients were given methimazole at a starting dose of 30 mg daily, while ophthalmopathy patients were given high-dose intravenous methylprednisolone. General findings and caveats noted by the study authors: Most of the expanded thyroid clonotypes with a frequency above 0.001 were also detected in blood, and it was suggested that the thyroid immune response may be reflected by blood repertoires. In validation, the model predicted ophthalmopathy progression with less than 71% sensitivity and approximately 72% specificity; eleven to twelve predicted patients were CT-confirmed with GO in a median of approximately 6.5 months. In cross-validation, the 13-signature model distinguished ophthalmopathy from stable hyperthyroidism with 85% to 90% sensitivity and 81% to 83% specificity, and in the test set the corresponding values were roughly 80% and 75%. Sample size was not statistically predetermined, and group allocation was not concealed from the investigators.

For repertoire sequencing, TCR beta CDR3 regions were amplified from RNA transcripts. The first round was an RT-PCR using HTBI primers with the Qiagen OneStep RT-PCR kit, and this first round was followed by a second-round multiplex PCR, then size selection and purification. Libraries were sequenced paired-end with 100 bp reads on an Illumina HiSeq2000. In the authors' own workflow: Reads were processed with SOAPnuke, discarding reads with adapters, uncalled bases, mean Phred below 15, or no exact constant-primer or identifier match. COPE v1.2.5 was used to merge the high-quality paired reads. Clonotypes were defined as unique nucleotide sequences and were aligned to IMGT TRB V, D and J references using MiTCR v1.1. Only V-J combinations with frequency above 0.0001 were analysed, covering about 99% of repertoires. For each V-J combination, a TCR clonal expansion and chaos score was defined as F50 clonal expansion divided by the chaos observed in the TCRdist matrix. Welch's t-statistics and random forest were used to reduce features to approximately 13 V-J combinations, which were fed into a naive Bayes classifier. The similarity between thyroid and blood repertoires was quantified using the Morisita-Horn index. The public sequencing data were trimmed at Q25 with fastp and processed into clonotypes with MiXCR by TCRdb, which kept only in-frame beta chains. Rows with one shared CDR3 protein collapse into an entry with the most common genes and DNA. TCRdb, not the authors, supplied the V and J calls. Across this sample there are 900,000 to 1,200,000 distinct CDR3 sequences, with roughly two fifths seen only once. The top ten constitute 11% of the sample.

This clonotype was observed many times. The antigen it recognizes is unknown. No clone much larger than this one lies a single base away; base qualities are absent. Inclusive of the bounding cysteine and phenylalanine, the CDR3 is 16 residues long. The read is trimmed to its CDR3 DNA, 48 bases read in frame from base 1. A distance of 8 bases separates the germline ends of V and J, which lose 1 base and 1 base respectively. Looking up the germline V gene yields CDR1 SGHNT and CDR2 YENEEA. Hyperthyroidism patients were newly diagnosed, with disease duration under 2 months, and aged 18 to 65 years. Patients with other autoimmune diseases, uncontrolled infections, pregnancy or lactation were excluded from the study. Diagnosis was based on clinical symptoms, serum thyroxine, TRAb, thyroid ultrasound and orbital computed tomography. Total RNA was extracted using Trizol reagent, and RNA quality was checked on an Agilent 2100 Bioanalyzer.

The chain is made from TRBV11-3 and TRBJ2-6, with the D gene uncertain. The TCR comes from an adult man with Graves' hyperthyroidism. Sequencing was carried out using peripheral blood or thyroid tissue (not recorded which). The CDR3 reads as follows: CASSLGIMSGANVLTF. DNA sequence: TGTGCCAGCAGCTTAGGGATCATGTCTGGGGCCAACGTCCTGACTTTC.